This T cell receptor (beta chain) was recovered during a study of human T cells and chemical hapten exposure. Time point of the sample: pre-sensitization, week 0. Treatment reported: therapeutic diphenylcyclopropenone sensitization with weekly scalp DPC. Per germline, CDR1 SGHAT and CDR2 FQNNGV. Trimming removed 0 bases at V and 10 bases at J, with 6 bases between. The length of the CDR3 is 11 residues. From the RACE reads, TCRdb called clonotypes with MiXCR, one entry per CDR3 protein. The top ten hold about 8.2% of the sample, which has some 330,000 distinct CDR3 sequences, 5.5% seen once. The sample holds a few counts of this clonotype.

This specimen consisted of whole blood, obtained in connection with sensitization to the hapten diphenylcyclopropenone (DPC). The rearrangement links TRBV11-2 to TRBJ1-1, with D unresolved. The sequence was obtained from a woman aged 18-29 years with alopecia areata. Some clones in this sample may be carry-over from other donors' samples. The CDR3 nucleotides are TGTGCCAGCAGCTTAGAGGCTGGAGCTTTCTTT. It yields the protein CASSLEAGAFF.